The following is a TCR beta chain sequence with its context. This specimen belongs to a study of T cell changes during pregnancy in multiple sclerosis. Data came from immunoSEQ multiplex PCR; TCRdb stores just in-frame clones and leaves some out. The repertoire holds about 50,000 clones, with approximately 92% as singletons. The germline V gene has CDR1 LGHNA and CDR2 YNFKEQ. This CDR3 is 18 amino acids long. The germline V and J ends were trimmed by 0 bases and 8 bases, with 22 bases remaining between them. The chain is built from TRBV4-2 and TRBJ1-4; possibly TRBD1 for D (5 bases). The specimen comprised CD4+ T cells from peripheral blood mononuclear cells, sampled in the third trimester of pregnancy. The TCR originated in a female donor with multiple sclerosis, enrolled in a pregnancy study. CDR3 DNA sequence: TGTGCCAGCAGCCAAGATCTGGTCAGGGTCTCGTTTAGGGAAAAACTGTTTTTT. Translating it yields CASSQDLVRVSFREKLFF.